This T cell receptor beta chain came from a study of blood T cells in healthy people across ages. Study background: The capture of about one barcoded beta molecule per two T cells was achieved by template switching. Overall study findings and caveats: Estimated diversity that came from one million T cells was considered an underestimate. Naive T cell percentage strongly correlated with TCR beta diversity.

The CDR3 spans 15 residues. Germline values: CDR1 SGHDT, CDR2 YYEEEE. V lost 4 bases to trimming and J lost 7 bases, with 15 bases between them. Next came a second PCR, run for about 7 to 12 cycles, which used a sample-barcoded 5' primer along with a J-beta primer mix. Each CDR3 protein gets one entry after TCRdb re-called the 5' RACE reads with MiXCR. The sample has around 990,000 distinct CDR3 sequences; 30% to 40% are singletons. A word on this clonotype: Its antigen is still unknown.

Extraction yielded at least 5 micrograms of total RNA per sample. The V gene is TRBV5-6, the J gene TRBJ1-6, with D uncertain. The TCR comes from a man between 18 and 35 years old in good health. Sequencing was done on a sample of blood. The CDR3 sequence is CASSDYWALNSPLHF. The DNA of the CDR3 is TGTGCCAGCAGCGATTACTGGGCCCTCAATTCACCCCTCCACTTT.